This is a list of T cell receptor beta chains from one sample in a study of blood T cell repertoires in COVID-19. TCRdb's copy holds only in-frame clones and misses some; the assay was immunoSEQ multiplex PCR. Among fewer than 200,000 clones listed, about 90% were seen once. What was sequenced was PBMCs or T cells enriched from blood (not recorded which). These receptors all stem from a human donor with acute COVID-19. The donor label of this sample is uncertain. The CDR3 runs from the conserved cysteine through the conserved F or W. A D gene is named only where the DNA matches it firmly.

length	D	V	J	DNA	CDR3
12	NA	TRBV4-1	TRBJ2-7	TGCGCCAGCAGTCACAGGGCCCCCGAGCAGTACTTC	CASSHRAPEQYF
14	TRBD2	TRBV5-1	TRBJ2-1	TGCGCCAGCAGCTTGGTAGCGGGGAACAATGAGCAGTTCTTC	CASSLVAGNNEQFF
15	TRBD1	TRBV5-1	TRBJ1-4	TGCGCCAGCAGCGTTACAGGGGGCGTTGGTGAAAAACTGTTTTTT	CASSVTGGVGEKLFF
14	TRBD1	TRBV5-1	TRBJ1-2	TGCGCCAGCAGCTTCGAAGGGGGCGACTATGGCTACACCTTC	CASSFEGGDYGYTF
16	NA	TRBV9	TRBJ2-5	TGTGCCAGCAGCGCCGGTCCGGGGGGCCTCCAAGAGACCCAGTACTTC	CASSAGPGGLQETQYF
14	NA	TRBV7-9	TRBJ1-2	TGTGCCAGCAGCTTAGAGGACATTAACTATGGCTACACCTTC	CASSLEDINYGYTF
13	NA	TRBV14	TRBJ1-2	TGTGCCAGCAGCCACCACAGTGACTATGGCTACACCTTC	CASSHHSDYGYTF
15	NA	TRBV6-5	TRBJ2-1	TGTGCCAGCAGTTACTCCCGGGACATACGGGATGAGCAGTTCTTC	CASSYSRDIRDEQFF
13	NA	TRBV25-1	TRBJ1-2	TGTGCCAGCAGTGAAGCGTCCCGAGGGGGCTACACCTTC	CASSEASRGGYTF
14	TRBD1	TRBV6-1	TRBJ1-2	TGTGCCAGCAGTGAAACAGGGGGCGTCGGTGGCTACACCTTC	CASSETGGVGGYTF
15	TRBD2	TRBV3-1/TRBV3-2	TRBJ2-1	TGTGCCAGCAGCCATAGCGGGGGGGCCTCAAATGAGCAGTTCTTC	CASSHSGGASNEQFF
17	NA	TRBV5-6	TRBJ2-3	TGTGCCAGCATCCCCTGGGGGGGGCTGTATGTAACAGATACGCAGTATTTT	CASIPWGGLYVTDTQYF
16	NA	TRBV18	TRBJ1-4	TGTGCCAGCTCAGAGTCACAGGGTGCAACTAATGAAAAACTGTTTTTT	CASSESQGATNEKLFF
16	TRBD2	TRBV18	TRBJ2-7	TGTGCCAGCTCACCGAGCCGGACTAGCGGGGGGGAAGAGCAGTACTTC	CASSPSRTSGGEEQYF
13	TRBD1	TRBV11-2	TRBJ1-1	TGTGCCAGCAGTACAGGGGGCCAAACTGAAGCTTTCTTT	CASSTGGQTEAFF
14	TRBD1	TRBV6-5	TRBJ1-4	TGTGCCAGCAGTCAAACAGGGGGGGATGAAAAACTGTTTTTT	CASSQTGGDEKLFF